This passage covers 27 T cell receptor beta chains from one sample sequenced in a study of control samples from healthy donors and cancer patients. Some clones are missing from TCRdb's copy, which holds only in-frame ones; the method was immunoSEQ multiplex PCR. Of around 100,000 clones listed, approximately 90% are singletons. The sequenced material came from blood. Source of these receptors: a man under 40 in good health.

The chain couples TRBV2 to TRBJ1-2; 8 nucleotides line up with TRBD1. Germline V gene sequence: CDR1 SNHLY, CDR2 FYNNEI. V trimming: 8 bases; J trimming: 7 bases; junction bases outside the gene matches: 9. CDR3 length: 13 amino acids. The CDR3 spells CASRGQGQGGYTF. The CDR3, as DNA: TGTGCCAGCCGTGGACAGGGCCAGGGTGGCTACACCTTC. Supplemented by reference TRBV2 and TRBJ1-2, the full variable domain reads EPEVTQTPSHQVTQMGQEVILRCVPISNHLYFYWYRQILGQKVEFLVSFYNNEISEKSEIFDDQFSVERPDGSNFTLKIRSTKLEDSAMYFCASRGQGQGGYTFGSGTRLTVV.

This clone was observed once. The chain employs TRBV19 and TRBJ1-5; a weak D match, TRBD1 (6 bases). CDR3 length: 14 amino acids. Germline-derived CDR1 and CDR2 are LNHDA and SQIVND (reference sequence). V lost 4 bases and J 7 bases, leaving 14 bases between the germline ends. DNA of the CDR3: TGTGCCAGTAGTAGGAGGGGGGTAAAGCAGCCCCAGCATTTT. Its translation: CASSRRGVKQPQHF. Using reference TRBV19 and TRBJ1-5 for the parts outside the CDR3, the full variable domain is DGGITQSPKYLFRKEGQNVTLSCEQNLNHDAMYWYRQDPGQGLRLIYYSQIVNDFQKGDIAEGYSVSREKKESFPLTVTSAQKNPTAFYLCASSRRGVKQPQHFGDGTRLSIL.

The CDR3 DNA reads as TGTGCCAGCAGCTTGAGGGGCCTAGCCAAAAACATTCAGTACTTC. It specifies CASSLRGLAKNIQYF. V usage is TRBV5-6 and J usage is TRBJ2-4; tentatively, D is TRBD1 (5 bases). Trimming pared 1 base from V and 0 bases from J, leaving 8 bases between. Germline assignment: CDR1 SGHDT and CDR2 YYEEEE. The CDR3 runs to 15 residues.

This chain uses TRBV29-1 with TRBJ2-4, with 11 nucleotides matching TRBD2. The CDR3 totals 15 residues. CDR1 is SQVTM and CDR2 is ANQGSEA in the germline V gene. The ends lost 4 bases at V and 2 bases at J; junction bases unmatched: 4. The CDR3 DNA is TGCAGCGTTGTACTAGCGGGGGCGACCAAAAACATTCAGTACTTC. Translating it yields CSVVLAGATKNIQYF. Filled out from reference TRBV29-1 and TRBJ2-4, the complete variable domain reads SAVISQKPSRDICQRGTSLTIQCQVDSQVTMMFWYRQQPGQSLTLIATANQGSEATYESGFVIDKFPISRPNLTFSTLTVSNMSPEDSSIYLCSVVLAGATKNIQYFGAGTRLSVL.

The rearrangement links TRBV18 to TRBJ2-2; D unclear. The germline V and J ends were trimmed by 3 bases and 2 bases, with 16 bases remaining between them. The CDR3 is 17 residues long. Germline lookup yields CDR1 KGHSH and CDR2 LQKENI. The DNA of the CDR3 is TGTGCCAGCTCACCGAGGCAGATACTACTAAACACCGGGGAGCTGTTTTTT. Translating it yields CASSPRQILLNTGELFF.

The chain is built from TRBV5-4 and TRBJ1-6; the match to TRBD1 covers 8 bases. With 2 bases clipped from V and 5 bases from J, the junction kept 9 bases outside the gene matches. The CDR3 is 17 amino acids. Per the germline V gene, CDR1 is SGHNT and CDR2 is YYREEE (reference sequence). CDR3 bases: TGTGCCAGCAGCTTACCCCGGCAGGGGGCGGATAATTCACCCCTCCACTTT. Its protein is CASSLPRQGADNSPLHF.

The chain couples TRBV19 to TRBJ1-5, with 7 bases lining up with TRBD1. V shed 4 bases, J shed 4 bases, and the junction held 4 bases outside the gene matches. Germline values: CDR1 LNHDA, CDR2 SQIVND (reference sequence). CDR3 size: 14 residues. The CDR3 reads CASSTGGINQPQHF. DNA of the CDR3: TGTGCCAGTAGTACAGGGGGAATAAATCAGCCCCAGCATTTT.

V and J are TRBV14 and TRBJ2-5, with TRBD1 identical over 7 bases. This CDR3 spans 17 amino acids. The V gene's germline CDR1 is SGHDN and CDR2 FVKESK. J was trimmed by 0 bases and V by 2 bases; bases with no gene match: 9. Here the CDR3 DNA reads TGTGCCAGCAGCCAAAAAGGACAGGCGCCCTACCAAGAGACCCAGTACTTC. It yields the protein CASSQKGQAPYQETQYF.

J is TRBJ1-1 and V is TRBV4-1, with TRBD1 as a possible D gene (5 bases). Deletions cut 3 bases from V and 6 bases from J, with 11 bases between. The CDR3 consists of 13 residues. The germline CDR1 and CDR2 sequences are MGHRA and YSYEKL. CDR3 sequence: CASSHFTGSEAFF. CDR3 bases: TGCGCCAGCAGCCATTTTACAGGATCTGAAGCTTTCTTT.

The chain couples TRBV6-4 to TRBJ2-2; D unresolved. The germline gives CDR1 MRHNA, CDR2 SNTAGT. This CDR3 is 13 amino acids long. The V and J ends lost 6 bases and 3 bases respectively, with 8 bases between them. Here the CDR3 reads CASRPEHTGELFF. The DNA for the CDR3 is TGTGCCAGCAGACCAGAACACACCGGGGAGCTGTTTTTT.

The table lists this clone with a few counts. This rearrangement joins TRBV9 to TRBJ1-6; D is undetermined. Per the germline V gene, CDR1 is SGDLS and CDR2 is YYNGEE. The length of the CDR3 is 15 residues. The germline V and J ends were trimmed by 4 bases and 5 bases, with 13 bases remaining between them. CDR3 loop: CASSPSDSNNSPLHF. Written as DNA, the CDR3 is TGTGCCAGCAGCCCCTCGGATTCGAATAATTCACCCCTCCACTTT.

This chain connects TRBV7-3 to TRBJ2-1, with D possibly being TRBD1 (6 bases). The CDR3 has 13 amino acids. Germline CDR1 reads SGHTA; CDR2 reads FQGTGA. The V end lost 10 bases, the J end lost 7 bases, and 17 bases lay between the germline ends. The CDR3 loop reads CANRPQGMNEQFF. CDR3 nucleotide sequence: TGTGCCAACCGCCCCCAGGGGATGAATGAGCAGTTCTTC.

The CDR3 region has the DNA TGTGCCAGCAGTTCCTTCGGGGGGTTGGGGCCCCAGCATTTT. Translated: CASSSFGGLGPQHF. The chain recombines TRBV28 with TRBJ1-5; perhaps TRBD1 as D (5 bases). Germline V gene data show CDR1 as MDHEN and CDR2 as SYDVKM. This CDR3 contains 14 residues. V lost 4 bases to trimming and J lost 9 bases, with 16 bases between them.

The V call is TRBV18, the J call TRBJ1-2, with TRBD1 matching over 10 bases. This CDR3 is built from 18 residues. The V segment lost 5 bases and the J segment 8 bases; nucleotides outside the gene matches: 20. In germline, CDR1 is KGHSH, CDR2 LQKENI. In nucleotides, the CDR3 is TGTGCCAGCTCATCTCCACAGATAAGGACAGGGGGAATTGGAGGCTACACCTTC. Its protein product is CASSSPQIRTGGIGGYTF.

The chain employs TRBV27 and TRBJ2-7; 12 bases line up with TRBD2. CDR3 length: 16 amino acids. Trimming removed 5 bases from V and 1 base from J; junction bases left unmatched: 6. Per the germline V gene, CDR1 is MNHEY and CDR2 is SMNVEV (reference sequence). The CDR3 here is CASSRPGLAGSYEQYF. CDR3 bases: TGTGCCAGCAGTAGACCGGGACTAGCGGGTTCCTACGAGCAGTACTTC.

This sequence joins TRBV2 and TRBJ1-5; TRBD1 agrees at 10 bases. Germline V lookup: CDR1 SNHLY, CDR2 FYNNEI. This CDR3 is built from 15 residues. V shed 2 bases, J shed 4 bases, and the junction held 2 bases outside the gene matches. As DNA, the CDR3 is TGTGCCAGCAGTGAACGGGACAGGGGTAATCAGCCCCAGCATTTT. Translation: CASSERDRGNQPQHF. The full variable domain, its missing parts supplied by reference TRBV2 and TRBJ1-5, is EPEVTQTPSHQVTQMGQEVILRCVPISNHLYFYWYRQILGQKVEFLVSFYNNEISEKSEIFDDQFSVERPDGSNFTLKIRSTKLEDSAMYFCASSERDRGNQPQHFGDGTRLSIL.

V is TRBV19 and J is TRBJ2-2; D remains ambiguous. Trimming pared 6 bases from V and 1 base from J, leaving 12 bases between. The CDR3 loop spans 15 amino acids. Germline CDR1 reads LNHDA; CDR2 reads SQIVND (reference sequence). In DNA form, the CDR3 reads TGTGCCAGTAGCCTAGACCAGCGGAACACCGGGGAGCTGTTTTTT. Its translation: CASSLDQRNTGELFF.

Of note for this clone: The sample carries other DNA sequences with the same CDR3. This rearrangement joins TRBV9 to TRBJ2-2; no clear D gene. There are 13 residues in the CDR3. Germline lookup yields CDR1 SGDLS and CDR2 YYNGEE. V was clipped by 0 bases and J by 6 bases, with 6 bases between them. As DNA, the CDR3 is TGTGCCAGCAGCGTAGTAGTTTCCGGGGAGCTGTTTTTT. It translates to CASSVVVSGELFF.

The rearrangement links TRBV5-6 to TRBJ1-6; D gene unclear. Germline V lookup: CDR1 SGHDT, CDR2 YYEEEE. This CDR3 region has 12 residues. Trimming took 1 base from V and 6 from J, leaving 2 bases between them. The CDR3 coding sequence is TGTGCCAGCAGCTTGACTAATTCACCCCTCCACTTT. Its translation is CASSLTNSPLHF.

This rearrangement joins TRBV7-8 to TRBJ1-2; 7 bases map to TRBD1. J gave up 7 bases and V 5 bases, and 13 bases lay outside the gene matches. CDR3 length equals 15 residues. From germline, CDR1 is SGHVS and CDR2 FQNEAQ. The CDR3 loop is CASSSIWVGTAGYTF. For the CDR3, the DNA is TGTGCCAGCAGCAGCATTTGGGTAGGGACAGCTGGCTACACCTTC.

CDR3 protein: CASSVSGNTGELFF. The CDR3 coding sequence is TGTGCCAGCAGCGTATCAGGGAACACCGGGGAGCTGTTTTTT. The J gene is TRBJ2-2, the V gene TRBV9; no definite D call. Trimming cost V 1 base and J 1 base, with 5 bases left between them. This CDR3 is built from 14 residues. Germline loops: CDR1 SGDLS, CDR2 YYNGEE.

The chain employs TRBV19 and TRBJ2-2; D not certain. The germline gives CDR1 LNHDA, CDR2 SQIVND (reference sequence). This CDR3 contains 15 residues. V was cut by 0 bases and J by 1 base, with 6 bases left in between. CDR3 DNA sequence: TGTGCCAGTAGTATAGATCGAATGAACACCGGGGAGCTGTTTTTT. Protein sequence: CASSIDRMNTGELFF.

The chain joins TRBV7-2 to TRBJ2-3; D remains unclear. CDR1 SGHTA and CDR2 FQGNSA come from the germline V gene. V was clipped by 1 base and J by 3 bases, with 8 bases between them. The CDR3 covers 14 residues. This chain's CDR3 is CASSLELITDTQYF. The CDR3 bases are TGTGCCAGCAGCTTAGAGCTTATTACAGATACGCAGTATTTT.

The chain couples TRBV6-5 to TRBJ2-1; possibly TRBD2 for D (7 bases). Germline lookup yields CDR1 MNHEY and CDR2 SVGAGI. V was shortened by 0 bases and J by 4 bases, with 10 bases between the two germline ends. The CDR3 runs to 15 residues. Here the CDR3 reads CASSYSGGDYNEQFF. DNA of the CDR3: TGTGCCAGCAGTTACTCAGGGGGGGATTACAATGAGCAGTTCTTC.

V is TRBV2 and J is TRBJ1-5; TRBD1 aligns across 7 bases. The germline V gene has CDR1 SNHLY and CDR2 FYNNEI. Trimming removed 3 bases from V and 1 base from J; junction bases left unmatched: 12. The CDR3 runs 18 residues. The CDR3 loop reads CASSDWVRRGLSNQPQHF. CDR3 bases: TGTGCCAGCAGTGATTGGGTGCGCAGGGGGTTGAGCAATCAGCCCCAGCATTTT. Looking up the rest from reference TRBV2 and TRBJ1-5 gives the full variable domain: EPEVTQTPSHQVTQMGQEVILRCVPISNHLYFYWYRQILGQKVEFLVSFYNNEISEKSEIFDDQFSVERPDGSNFTLKIRSTKLEDSAMYFCASSDWVRRGLSNQPQHFGDGTRLSIL.

The chain uses TRBV5-1 and TRBJ1-1; D is uncertain. The CDR3 covers 12 residues. V lost 4 bases, J lost 5 bases, and 9 bases lay in between. CDR1 and CDR2 (germline): SGHRS, YFSETQ. The CDR3 reads CASSPHGTEAFF. CDR3 nucleotides: TGCGCCAGCAGCCCCCACGGGACTGAAGCTTTCTTT.

J is TRBJ2-2 and V is TRBV24-1, with D uncertain. The germline V gene has CDR1 KGHDR and CDR2 SFDVKD. Trimming removed 2 bases from V and 5 bases from J, with 14 bases in between. The CDR3 runs to 16 residues. CDR3 nucleotide sequence: TGTGCCACCAGTGATTCGTTCTCCGTCGGGACCGGGGAGCTGTTTTTT. Amino acid sequence: CATSDSFSVGTGELFF.